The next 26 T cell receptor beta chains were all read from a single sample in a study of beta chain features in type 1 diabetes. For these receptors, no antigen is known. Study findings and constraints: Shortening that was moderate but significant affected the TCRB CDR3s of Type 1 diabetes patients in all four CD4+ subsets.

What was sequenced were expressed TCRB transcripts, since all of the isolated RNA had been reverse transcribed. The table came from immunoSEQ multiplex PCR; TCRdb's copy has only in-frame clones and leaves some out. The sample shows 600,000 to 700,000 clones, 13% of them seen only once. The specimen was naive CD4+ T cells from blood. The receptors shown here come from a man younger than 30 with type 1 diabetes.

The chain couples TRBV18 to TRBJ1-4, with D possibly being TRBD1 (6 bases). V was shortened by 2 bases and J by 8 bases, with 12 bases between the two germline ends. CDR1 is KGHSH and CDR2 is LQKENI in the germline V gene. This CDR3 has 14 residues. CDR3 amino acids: CASSPDNRVEKLFF. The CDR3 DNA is TGTGCCAGCTCACCAGATAACAGGGTCGAAAAACTGTTTTTT.

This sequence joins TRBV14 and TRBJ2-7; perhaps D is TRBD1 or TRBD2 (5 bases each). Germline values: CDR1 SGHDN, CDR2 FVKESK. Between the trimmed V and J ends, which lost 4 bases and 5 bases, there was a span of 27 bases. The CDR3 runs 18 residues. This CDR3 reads CASSLRHHRGQGIDEQYF. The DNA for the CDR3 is TGTGCCAGCAGCCTCCGGCATCATCGCGGGCAGGGTATCGACGAGCAGTACTTC.

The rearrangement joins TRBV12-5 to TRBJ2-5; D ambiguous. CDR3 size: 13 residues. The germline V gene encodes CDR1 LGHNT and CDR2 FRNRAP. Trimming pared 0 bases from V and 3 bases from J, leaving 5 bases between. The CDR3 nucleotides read TGTGCTAGTGGTTTGGTTGGGGAAGAGACCCAGTACTTC. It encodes CASGLVGEETQYF.

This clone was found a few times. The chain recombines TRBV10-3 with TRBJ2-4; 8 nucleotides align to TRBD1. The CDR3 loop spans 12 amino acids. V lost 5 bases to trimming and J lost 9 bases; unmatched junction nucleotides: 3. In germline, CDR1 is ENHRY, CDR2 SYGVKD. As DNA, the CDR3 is TGTGCCATCAGTCCTGGACAGGGCATTCAGTACTTC. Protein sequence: CAISPGQGIQYF.

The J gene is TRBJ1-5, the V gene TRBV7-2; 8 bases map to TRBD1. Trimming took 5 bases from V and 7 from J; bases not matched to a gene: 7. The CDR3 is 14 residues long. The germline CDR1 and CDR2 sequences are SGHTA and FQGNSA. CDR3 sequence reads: CASSPRTGPQPQHF. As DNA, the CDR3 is TGTGCCAGCAGCCCGAGGACAGGGCCGCAGCCCCAGCATTTT.

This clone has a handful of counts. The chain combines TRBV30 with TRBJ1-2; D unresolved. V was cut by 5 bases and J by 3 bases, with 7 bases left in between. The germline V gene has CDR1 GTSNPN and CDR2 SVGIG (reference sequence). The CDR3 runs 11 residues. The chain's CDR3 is CAWRSDYGYTF. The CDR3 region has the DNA TGTGCCTGGCGCAGTGACTATGGCTACACCTTC.

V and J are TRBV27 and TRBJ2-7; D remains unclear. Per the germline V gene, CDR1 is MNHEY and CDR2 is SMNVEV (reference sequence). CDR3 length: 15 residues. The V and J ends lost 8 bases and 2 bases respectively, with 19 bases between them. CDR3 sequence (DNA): TGTGCCAGCCTTGAAGTCTTCCGGGTTACCTACGAGCAGTACTTC. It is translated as CASLEVFRVTYEQYF.

The chain's CDR3 is CASTLPGLSNTGELFF. CDR3 DNA: TGTGCCAGCACCCTACCGGGACTATCAAACACCGGGGAGCTGTTTTTT. This sequence joins TRBV5-6 and TRBJ2-2; 7 nucleotides match TRBD2. CDR3 length: 16 residues. Per the germline V gene, CDR1 is SGHDT and CDR2 is YYEEEE. The J segment lost 2 bases and the V segment lost 6 bases, leaving 10 bases of the junction unmatched. The whole variable domain, filled in from reference TRBV5-6 and TRBJ2-2, reads DAGVTQSPTHLIKTRGQQVTLRCSPKSGHDTVSWYQQALGQGPQFIFQYYEEEERQRGNFPDRFSGHQFPNYSSELNVNALLLGDSALYLCASTLPGLSNTGELFFGEGSRLTVL.

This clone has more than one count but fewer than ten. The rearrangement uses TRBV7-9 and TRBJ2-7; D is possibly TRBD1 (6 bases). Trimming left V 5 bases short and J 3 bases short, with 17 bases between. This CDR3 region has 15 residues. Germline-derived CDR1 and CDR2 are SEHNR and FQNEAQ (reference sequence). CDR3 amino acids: CASSVTGMSNYEQYF. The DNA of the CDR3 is TGTGCCAGCAGCGTAACAGGGATGTCGAACTACGAGCAGTACTTC.

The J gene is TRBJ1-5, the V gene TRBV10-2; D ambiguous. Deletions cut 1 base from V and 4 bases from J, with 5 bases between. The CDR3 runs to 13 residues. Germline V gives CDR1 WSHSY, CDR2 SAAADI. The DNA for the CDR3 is TGCGCCAGCAGTGAGTTGGGAAATCAGCCCCAGCATTTT. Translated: CASSELGNQPQHF.

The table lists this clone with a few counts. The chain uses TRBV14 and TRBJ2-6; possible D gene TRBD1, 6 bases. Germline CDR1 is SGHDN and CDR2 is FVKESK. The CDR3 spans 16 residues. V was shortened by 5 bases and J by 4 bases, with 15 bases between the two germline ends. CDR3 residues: CASSVDTGLGANVLTF. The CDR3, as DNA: TGTGCCAGCAGCGTTGACACAGGGCTGGGGGCCAACGTCCTGACTTTC.

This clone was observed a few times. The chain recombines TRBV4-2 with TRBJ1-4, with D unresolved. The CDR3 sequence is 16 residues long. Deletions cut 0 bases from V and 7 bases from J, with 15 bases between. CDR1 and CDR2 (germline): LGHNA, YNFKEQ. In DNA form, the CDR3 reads TGTGCCAGCAGCCAAGATTATACCAGAGGGAGTGAAAAACTGTTTTTT. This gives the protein CASSQDYTRGSEKLFF.

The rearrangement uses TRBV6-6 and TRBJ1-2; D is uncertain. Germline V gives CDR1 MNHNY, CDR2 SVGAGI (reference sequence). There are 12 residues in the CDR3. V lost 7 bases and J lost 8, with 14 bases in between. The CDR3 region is CASTQGGSGYTF. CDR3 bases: TGTGCCAGCACCCAAGGAGGTTCCGGCTACACCTTC.

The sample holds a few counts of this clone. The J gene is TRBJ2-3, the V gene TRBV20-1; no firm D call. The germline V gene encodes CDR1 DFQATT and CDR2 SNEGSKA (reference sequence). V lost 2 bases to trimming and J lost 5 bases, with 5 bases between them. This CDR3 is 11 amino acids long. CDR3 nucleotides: TGCAGTGCTAGAATGAGAGATACGCAGTATTTT. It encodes CSARMRDTQYF.

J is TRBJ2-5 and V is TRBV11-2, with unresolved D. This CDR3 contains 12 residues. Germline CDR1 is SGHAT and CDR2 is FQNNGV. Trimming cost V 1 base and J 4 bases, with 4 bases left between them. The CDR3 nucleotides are TGTGCCAGCAGCTTAGGGGTAGAGACCCAGTACTTC. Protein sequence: CASSLGVETQYF. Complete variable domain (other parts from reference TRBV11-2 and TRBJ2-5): EAGVAQSPRYKIIEKRQSVAFWCNPISGHATLYWYQQILGQGPKLLIQFQNNGVVDDSQLPKDRFSAERLKGVDSTLKIQPAKLEDSAVYLCASSLGVETQYFGPGTRLLVL.

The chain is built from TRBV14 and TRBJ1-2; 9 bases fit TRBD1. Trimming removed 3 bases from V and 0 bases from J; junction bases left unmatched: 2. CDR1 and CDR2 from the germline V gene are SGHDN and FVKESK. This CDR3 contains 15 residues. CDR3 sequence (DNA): TGTGCCAGCAGCCAGACAGGGGGAGCTAACTATGGCTACACCTTC. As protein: CASSQTGGANYGYTF.

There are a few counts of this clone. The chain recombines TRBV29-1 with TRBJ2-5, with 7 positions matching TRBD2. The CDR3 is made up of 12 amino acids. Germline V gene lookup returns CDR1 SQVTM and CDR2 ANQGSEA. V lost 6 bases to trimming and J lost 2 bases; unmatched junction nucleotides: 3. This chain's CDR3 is CSVSGLQETQYF. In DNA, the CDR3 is TGCAGCGTATCGGGACTACAAGAGACCCAGTACTTC.

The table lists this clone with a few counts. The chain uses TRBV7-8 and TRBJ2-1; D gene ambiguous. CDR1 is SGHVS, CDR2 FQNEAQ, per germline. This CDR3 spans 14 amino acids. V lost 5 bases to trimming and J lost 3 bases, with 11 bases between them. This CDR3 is CASSPWASYNEQFF. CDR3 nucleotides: TGTGCCAGCAGCCCATGGGCTAGCTACAATGAGCAGTTCTTC.

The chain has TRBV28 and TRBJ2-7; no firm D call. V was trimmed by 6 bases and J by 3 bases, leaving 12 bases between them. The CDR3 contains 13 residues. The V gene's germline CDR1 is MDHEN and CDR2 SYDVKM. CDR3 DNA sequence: TGTGCCAGCAGGAATTTCATGGACTACGAGCAGTACTTC. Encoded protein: CASRNFMDYEQYF. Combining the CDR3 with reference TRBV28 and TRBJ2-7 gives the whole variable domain DVKVTQSSRYLVKRTGEKVFLECVQDMDHENMFWYRQDPGLGLRLIYFSYDVKMKEKGDIPEGYSVSREKKERFSLILESASTNQTSMYLCASRNFMDYEQYFGPGTRLTVT.

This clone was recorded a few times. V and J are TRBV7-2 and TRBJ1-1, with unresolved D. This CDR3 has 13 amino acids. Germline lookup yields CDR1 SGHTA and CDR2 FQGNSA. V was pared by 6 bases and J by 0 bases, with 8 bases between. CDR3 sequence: CASRSMMNTEAFF. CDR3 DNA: TGTGCCAGCAGGTCGATGATGAACACTGAAGCTTTCTTT.

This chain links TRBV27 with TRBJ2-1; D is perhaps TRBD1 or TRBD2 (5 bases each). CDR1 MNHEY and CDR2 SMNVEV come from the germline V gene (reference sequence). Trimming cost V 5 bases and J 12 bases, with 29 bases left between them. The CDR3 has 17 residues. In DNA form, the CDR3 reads TGTGCCAGCAGTACGCACGCGCCGGGACGCGTTCTCTATGGGCAGTTCTTC. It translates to CASSTHAPGRVLYGQFF.

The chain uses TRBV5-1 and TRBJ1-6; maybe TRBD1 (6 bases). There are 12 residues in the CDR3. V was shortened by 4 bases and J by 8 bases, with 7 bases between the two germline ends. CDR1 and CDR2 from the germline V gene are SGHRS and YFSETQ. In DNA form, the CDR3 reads TGCGCCAGCAGCCACAGGGATTCACCCCTCCACTTT. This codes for CASSHRDSPLHF.

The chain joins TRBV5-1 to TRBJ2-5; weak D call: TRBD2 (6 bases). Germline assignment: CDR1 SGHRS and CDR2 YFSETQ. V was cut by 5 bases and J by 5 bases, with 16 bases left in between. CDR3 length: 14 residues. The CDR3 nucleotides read TGCGCCAGCAGGACCGGGGGTACGGGGGAGACCCAGTACTTC. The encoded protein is CASRTGGTGETQYF.

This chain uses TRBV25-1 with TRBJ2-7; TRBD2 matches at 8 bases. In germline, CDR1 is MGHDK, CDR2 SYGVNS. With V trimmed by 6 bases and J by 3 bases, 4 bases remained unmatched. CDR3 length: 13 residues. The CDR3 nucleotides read TGTGCCAGCAGGCGGGGGGTCTACTACGAGCAGTACTTC. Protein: CASRRGVYYEQYF.

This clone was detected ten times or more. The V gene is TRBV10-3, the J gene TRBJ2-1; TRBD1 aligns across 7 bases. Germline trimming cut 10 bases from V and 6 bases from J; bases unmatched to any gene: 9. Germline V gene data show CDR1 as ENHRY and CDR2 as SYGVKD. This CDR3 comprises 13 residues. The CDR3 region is CATALAGGNEQFF. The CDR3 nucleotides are TGTGCCACGGCATTGGCAGGGGGCAATGAGCAGTTCTTC.

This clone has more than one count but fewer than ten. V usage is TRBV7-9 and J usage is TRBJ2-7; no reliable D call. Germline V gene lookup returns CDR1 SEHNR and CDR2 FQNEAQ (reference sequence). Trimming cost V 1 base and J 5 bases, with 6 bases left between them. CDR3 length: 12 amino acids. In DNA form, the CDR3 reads TGTGCCAGCAGCTTAGTCACGGACGAGCAGTACTTC. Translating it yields CASSLVTDEQYF.